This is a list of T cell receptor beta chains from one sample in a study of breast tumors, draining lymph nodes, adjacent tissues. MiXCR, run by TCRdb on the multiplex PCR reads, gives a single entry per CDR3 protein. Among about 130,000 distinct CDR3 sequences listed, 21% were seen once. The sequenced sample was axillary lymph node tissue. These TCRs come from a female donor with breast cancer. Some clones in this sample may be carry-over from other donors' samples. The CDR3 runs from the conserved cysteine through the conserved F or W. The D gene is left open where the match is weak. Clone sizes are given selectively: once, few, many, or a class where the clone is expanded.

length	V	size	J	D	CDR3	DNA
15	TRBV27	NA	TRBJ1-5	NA	CASSPWGRDNQPQHF	TGTGCCAGCAGTCCGTGGGGCAGGGATAATCAGCCCCAGCATTTT
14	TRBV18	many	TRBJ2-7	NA	CASSPPGNSYEQYF	TGTGCCAGCTCACCACCGGGCAACTCCTACGAGCAGTACTTC
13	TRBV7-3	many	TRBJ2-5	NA	CASSKGLQETQYF	TGTGCCAGCAGCAAAGGTCTACAAGAGACCCAGTACTTC
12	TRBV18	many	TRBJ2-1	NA	CASSPSVGEQFF	TGTGCCAGCTCACCGTCGGTCGGTGAGCAGTTCTTC
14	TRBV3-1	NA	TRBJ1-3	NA	CASSYPGFGNTIYF	TGTGCCAGCAGCTACCCTGGATTTGGAAACACCATATATTTT
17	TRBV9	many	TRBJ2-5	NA	CASSVGVGGGYQETQYF	TGTGCCAGCAGCGTAGGGGTGGGTGGGGGGTACCAAGAGACCCAGTACTTC
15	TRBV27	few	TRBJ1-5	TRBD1	CASGPGQGAHQPQHF	TGTGCCAGTGGCCCGGGACAGGGGGCCCATCAGCCCCAGCATTTT
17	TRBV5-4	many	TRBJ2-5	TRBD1	CASSFGARTGGIETQYF	TGTGCCAGCAGCTTTGGGGCGAGGACAGGGGGCATTGAGACCCAGTACTTC
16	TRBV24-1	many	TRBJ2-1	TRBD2	CATSTPSASGLNEQFF	TGTGCCACCAGTACCCCCTCGGCTAGCGGGCTGAATGAGCAGTTCTTC
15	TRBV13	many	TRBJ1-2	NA	CASSLGVGANYGYTF	TGTGCCAGCAGCTTAGGGGTCGGAGCTAACTATGGCTACACCTTC
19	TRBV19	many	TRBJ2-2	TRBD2	CASSTLGRVAGGNTGELFF	TGTGCCAGTAGTACTTTGGGAAGAGTAGCGGGAGGCAACACCGGGGAGCTGTTTTTT
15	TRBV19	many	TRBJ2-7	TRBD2	CASAPKLAGERAQYF	TGTGCCAGCGCGCCGAAACTAGCGGGAGAACGTGCGCAGTACTTC
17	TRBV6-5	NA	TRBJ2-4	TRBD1	CASSFANQGAPWDTQYF	TGTGCCAGCAGTTTCGCGAACCAGGGGGCCCCTTGGGACACTCAGTACTTC
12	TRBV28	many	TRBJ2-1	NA	CASSWGDNEQFF	TGTGCCAGCAGTTGGGGGGACAATGAGCAGTTCTTC
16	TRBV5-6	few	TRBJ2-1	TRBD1	CASSPPRGIPVNEQFF	TGTGCCAGCAGCCCACCCAGGGGGATTCCGGTCAATGAGCAGTTCTTC
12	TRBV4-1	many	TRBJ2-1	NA	CASSHRVNEQFF	TGCGCCAGCAGCCACCGGGTTAATGAGCAGTTCTTC
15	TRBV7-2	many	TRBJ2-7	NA	CASSLVAEISYEQYF	TGTGCCAGCAGCTTAGTGGCGGAGATCTCCTACGAGCAGTACTTC
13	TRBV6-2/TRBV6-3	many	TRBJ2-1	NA	CAASTGSYNEQFF	TGTGCCGCATCCACAGGGTCCTACAATGAGCAGTTCTTC
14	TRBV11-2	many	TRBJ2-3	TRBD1	CASKPGQGTDTQYF	TGTGCCAGCAAACCGGGACAGGGAACAGATACGCAGTATTTT
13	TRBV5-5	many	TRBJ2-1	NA	CASSFGVYNEQFF	TGTGCCAGCAGCTTTGGGGTTTACAATGAGCAGTTCTTC
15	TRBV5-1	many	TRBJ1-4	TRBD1	CASSFGYRGGEKLFF	TGCGCCAGCAGCTTCGGCTACAGGGGGGGTGAAAAACTGTTTTTT
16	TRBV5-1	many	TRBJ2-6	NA	CASRNGQTSGANVLTF	TGCGCCAGCAGAAACGGACAGACCTCTGGGGCCAACGTCCTGACTTTC
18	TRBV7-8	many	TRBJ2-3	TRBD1	CASSLAGQESLSTDTQYF	TGTGCCAGCAGCTTAGCGGGACAGGAATCCCTTAGCACAGATACGCAGTATTTT
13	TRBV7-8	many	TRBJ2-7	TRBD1	CASSVQGPYEQYF	TGTGCCAGCAGCGTACAGGGGCCCTACGAGCAGTACTTC
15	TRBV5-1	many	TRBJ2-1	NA	CASSLVGSSYNEQFF	TGTGCCAGCAGCTTAGTCGGGAGCTCCTACAATGAGCAGTTCTTC
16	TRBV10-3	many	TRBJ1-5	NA	CAISESSSGRIKPQHF	TGTGCCATCAGTGAGTCGTCAAGTGGGCGTATTAAGCCCCAGCATTTT
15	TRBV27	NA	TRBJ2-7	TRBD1	CASSRSGQGAYEQYF	TGTGCCAGCAGCCGGTCGGGACAGGGGGCGTACGAGCAGTACTTC
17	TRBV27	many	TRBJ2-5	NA	CASSLYPGTDLSGTQYF	TGTGCCAGCAGTTTATACCCCGGGACTGACCTAAGTGGGACCCAGTACTTC
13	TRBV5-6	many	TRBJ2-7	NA	CASSFFGTNEQYF	TGTGCCAGCAGCTTCTTCGGGACAAACGAGCAGTACTTC
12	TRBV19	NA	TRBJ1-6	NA	CASSTRGIPLHF	TGTGCCAGTAGTACCAGGGGAATACCCCTCCACTTT
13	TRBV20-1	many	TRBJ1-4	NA	CSASQGANEKLFF	TGCAGTGCTAGTCAGGGTGCTAATGAAAAACTGTTTTTT
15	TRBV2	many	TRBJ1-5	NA	CASRDTGARNQPQHF	TGTGCCAGCAGAGATACCGGGGCCCGCAATCAGCCCCAGCATTTT
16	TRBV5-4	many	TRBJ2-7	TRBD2	CASSPAGTSGTYEQYF	TGTGCCAGCAGCCCCGCCGGGACTAGCGGAACCTACGAGCAGTACTTC
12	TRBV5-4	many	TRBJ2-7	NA	CASSLGGGEQYF	TGTGCCAGCAGCTTGGGAGGGGGCGAGCAGTACTTC
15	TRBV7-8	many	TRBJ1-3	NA	CASSSTRQGANTIYF	TGTGCCAGCAGCTCCACGCGGCAGGGAGCGAACACCATATATTTT
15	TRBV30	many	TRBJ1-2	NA	CAWSAVPLTLYGYTF	TGTGCCTGGAGTGCTGTCCCCTTGACCCTATATGGCTACACCTTC
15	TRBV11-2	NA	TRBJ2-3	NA	CASSPSSVLTDTQYF	TGTGCCAGCAGCCCTTCTAGCGTACTCACAGATACGCAGTATTTT
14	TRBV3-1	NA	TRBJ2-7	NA	CASSQDGVSYEQYF	TGTGCCAGCAGCCAAGACGGGGTGAGTTACGAGCAGTACTTC
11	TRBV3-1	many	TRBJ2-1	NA	CASSQDNEQFF	TGTGCCAGCAGCCAGGACAATGAGCAGTTCTTC
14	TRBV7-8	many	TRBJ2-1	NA	CASSLVEGFGEQFF	TGTGCCAGCAGCTTAGTTGAGGGGTTCGGTGAGCAGTTCTTC
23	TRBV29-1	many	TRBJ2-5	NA	CSVGGQGEETQYFGGQGEETQYF	NA